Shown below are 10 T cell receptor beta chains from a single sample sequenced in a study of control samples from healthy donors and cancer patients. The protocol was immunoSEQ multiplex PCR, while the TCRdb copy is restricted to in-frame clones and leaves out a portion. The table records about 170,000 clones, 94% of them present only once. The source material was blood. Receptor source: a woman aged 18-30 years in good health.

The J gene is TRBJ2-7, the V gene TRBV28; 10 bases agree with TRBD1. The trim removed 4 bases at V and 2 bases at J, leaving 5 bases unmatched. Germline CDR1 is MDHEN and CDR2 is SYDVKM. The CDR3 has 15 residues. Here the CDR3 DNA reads TGTGCCAGCAGTTACCGGGACAGGGGTACCTACGAGCAGTACTTC. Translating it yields CASSYRDRGTYEQYF.

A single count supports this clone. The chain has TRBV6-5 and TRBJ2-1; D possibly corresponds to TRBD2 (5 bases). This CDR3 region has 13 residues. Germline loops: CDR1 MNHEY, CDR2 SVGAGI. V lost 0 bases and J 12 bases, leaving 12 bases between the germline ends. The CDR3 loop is CASSYSAEDRQFF. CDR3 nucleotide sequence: TGTGCCAGCAGTTACTCGGCGGAGGACCGGCAGTTCTTC.

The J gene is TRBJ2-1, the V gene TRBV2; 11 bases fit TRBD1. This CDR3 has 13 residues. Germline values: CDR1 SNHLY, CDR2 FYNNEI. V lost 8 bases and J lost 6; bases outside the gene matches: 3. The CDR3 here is CASPGTGGNEQFF. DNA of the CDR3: TGTGCCAGCCCCGGGACAGGGGGCAATGAGCAGTTCTTC.

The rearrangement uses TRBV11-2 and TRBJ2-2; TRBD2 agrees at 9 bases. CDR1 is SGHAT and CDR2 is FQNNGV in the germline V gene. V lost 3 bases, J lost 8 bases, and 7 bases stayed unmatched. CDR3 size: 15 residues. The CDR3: CASSLVVAGAGELFF. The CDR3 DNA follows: TGTGCCAGCAGCTTGGTGGTAGCGGGAGCTGGGGAGCTGTTTTTT.

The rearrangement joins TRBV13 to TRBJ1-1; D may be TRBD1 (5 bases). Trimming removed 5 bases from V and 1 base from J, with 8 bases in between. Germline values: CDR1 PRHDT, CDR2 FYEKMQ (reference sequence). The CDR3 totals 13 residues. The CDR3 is CASSPTGNTEAFF. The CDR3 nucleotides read TGTGCCAGCAGCCCCACAGGGAACACTGAAGCTTTCTTT.

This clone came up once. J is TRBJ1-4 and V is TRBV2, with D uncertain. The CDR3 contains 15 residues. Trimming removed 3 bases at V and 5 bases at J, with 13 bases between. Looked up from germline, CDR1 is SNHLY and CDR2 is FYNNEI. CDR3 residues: CASSDDGLRNEKLFF. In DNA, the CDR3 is TGTGCCAGCAGTGACGATGGCCTTAGAAATGAAAAACTGTTTTTT.

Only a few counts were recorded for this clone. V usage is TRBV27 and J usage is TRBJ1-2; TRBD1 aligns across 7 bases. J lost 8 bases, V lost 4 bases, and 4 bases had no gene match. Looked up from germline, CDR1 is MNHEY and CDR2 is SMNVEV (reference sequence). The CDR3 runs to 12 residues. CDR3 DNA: TGTGCCAGCAGTTCGGGCAGGGGGGGCTACACCTTC. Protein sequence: CASSSGRGGYTF.

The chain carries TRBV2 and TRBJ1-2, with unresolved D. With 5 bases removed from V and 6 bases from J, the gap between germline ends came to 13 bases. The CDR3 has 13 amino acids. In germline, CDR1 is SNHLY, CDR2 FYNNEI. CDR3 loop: CASSHRVPNGYTF. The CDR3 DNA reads TGTGCCAGCAGTCATAGGGTCCCTAATGGCTACACCTTC.

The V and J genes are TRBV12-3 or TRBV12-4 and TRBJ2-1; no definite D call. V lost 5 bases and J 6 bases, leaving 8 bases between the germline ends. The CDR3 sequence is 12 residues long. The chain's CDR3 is CASSPQRNEQFF. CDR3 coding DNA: TGTGCCAGCAGTCCCCAGCGCAATGAGCAGTTCTTC.

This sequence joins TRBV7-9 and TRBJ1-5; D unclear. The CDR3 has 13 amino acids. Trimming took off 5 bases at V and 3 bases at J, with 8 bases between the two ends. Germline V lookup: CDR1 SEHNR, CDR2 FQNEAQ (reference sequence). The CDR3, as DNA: TGTGCCAGCAGCCCCGGGTCCAATCAGCCCCAGCATTTT. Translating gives CASSPGSNQPQHF.